The 4 T cell receptor beta chains presented below share a single source sample, sequenced in a study of T cell changes during pregnancy in multiple sclerosis. Only in-frame clones appear in the TCRdb table, and some are missing; sequencing was by immunoSEQ multiplex PCR. The sample shows 50,000 or so clones, approximately 92% of them seen only once. This specimen consisted of CD4+ T cells from peripheral blood mononuclear cells, obtained in the third trimester of pregnancy. These receptors were collected from a female donor with multiple sclerosis, enrolled in a pregnancy study.

This rearrangement joins TRBV5-1 to TRBJ1-2, with a weak D call TRBD1 (6 bases). The CDR3 is 14 amino acids. CDR1 is SGHRS and CDR2 is YFSETQ in the germline V gene. V lost 0 bases to trimming and J lost 3 bases, with 9 bases between them. The CDR3 sequence: CASSLDGGDYGYTF. The CDR3 DNA is TGCGCCAGCAGCTTGGATGGGGGCGACTATGGCTACACCTTC.

This clone was recorded only once. The chain is built from TRBV6-5 and TRBJ1-1, with 8 bases lining up with TRBD1. The junction had 10 bases not matched to a gene; V was cut back by 6 bases and J by 4 bases. This CDR3 spans 15 amino acids. Germline V gene sequence: CDR1 MNHEY, CDR2 SVGAGI. The CDR3 loop is CASRPDRAKGTEAFF. The CDR3 DNA reads TGTGCCAGCAGGCCGGACAGGGCTAAGGGCACTGAAGCTTTCTTT.

The chain joins TRBV30 to TRBJ1-1; 8 bases fit TRBD1. From germline, CDR1 is GTSNPN and CDR2 SVGIG (reference sequence). There are 13 residues in the CDR3. The junction had 6 bases not matched to a gene; V was cut back by 3 bases and J by 6 bases. CDR3 residues: CAWSNRGGAEAFF. CDR3 in DNA: TGTGCCTGGAGCAACAGGGGGGGCGCTGAAGCTTTCTTT. The full variable domain, completed using reference TRBV30 and TRBJ1-1, is SQTIHQWPATLVQPVGSPLSLECTVEGTSNPNLYWYRQAAGRGLQLLFYSVGIGQISSEVPQNLSASRPQDRQFILSSKKLLLSDSGFYLCAWSNRGGAEAFFGQGTRLTVV.

The chain combines TRBV19 with TRBJ2-7; perhaps TRBD2 as D (5 bases). V was clipped by 7 bases and J by 3 bases, with 19 bases between them. The CDR3 runs to 15 residues. Germline values: CDR1 LNHDA, CDR2 SQIVND (reference sequence). The CDR3 here is CASTKRAERDYEQYF. CDR3 in DNA: TGTGCCAGTACCAAGAGGGCGGAACGAGACTACGAGCAGTACTTC.